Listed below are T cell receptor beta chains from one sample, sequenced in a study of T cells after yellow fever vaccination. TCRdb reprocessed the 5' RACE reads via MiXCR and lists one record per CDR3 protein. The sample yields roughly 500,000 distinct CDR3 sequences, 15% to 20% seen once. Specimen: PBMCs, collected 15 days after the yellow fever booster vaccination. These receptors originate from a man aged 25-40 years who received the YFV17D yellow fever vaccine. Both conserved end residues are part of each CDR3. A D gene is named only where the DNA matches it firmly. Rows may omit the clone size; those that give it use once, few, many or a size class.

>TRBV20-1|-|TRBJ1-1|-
CSAPRKGARDTEAFF
TGCAGTGCTCCCCGGAAAGGGGCGAGAGACACTGAAGCTTTCTTT
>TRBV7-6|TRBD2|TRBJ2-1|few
CASSYSGTGGEQFF
TGTGCCAGCAGCTACTCCGGGACGGGGGGTGAGCAGTTCTTC
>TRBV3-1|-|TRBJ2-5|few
CASNPQSKRVRNGETQYF
TGTGCCAGCAACCCCCAATCCAAGAGGGTGCGGAACGGGGAGACCCAGTACTTC
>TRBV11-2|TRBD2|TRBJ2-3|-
CASSLVGLAGFPTDTQYF
TGTGCCAGCAGCTTAGTAGGACTAGCGGGTTTTCCCACAGATACGCAGTATTTT
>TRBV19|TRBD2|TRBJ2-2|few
CASSPPAGGRTGELFF
TGTGCCAGTAGTCCCCCAGCGGGAGGGCGCACCGGGGAGCTGTTTTTT
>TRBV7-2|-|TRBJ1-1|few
CASSFGILVNTEAFF
TGTGCCAGCAGCTTTGGCATCTTGGTGAACACTGAAGCTTTCTTT
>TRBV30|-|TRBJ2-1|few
CAWRHRDLPYNEQFF
TGTGCCTGGAGACACCGGGACTTACCCTACAATGAGCAGTTCTTC
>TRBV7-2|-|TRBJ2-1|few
CASSLGRDYYNEQFF
TGTGCCAGCAGCTTAGGGCGGGATTACTACAATGAGCAGTTCTTC
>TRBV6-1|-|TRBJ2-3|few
CASRSKPDWSTDTQYF
TGTGCCAGCAGGAGCAAACCGGACTGGAGCACAGATACGCAGTATTTT
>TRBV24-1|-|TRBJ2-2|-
CATSEDRSNTGELFF
TGTGCCACCAGCGAAGACAGATCGAACACCGGGGAGCTGTTTTTT
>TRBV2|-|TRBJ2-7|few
CASNPTDSYEQYF
TGTGCCAGCAACCCGACAGACTCCTACGAGCAGTACTTC
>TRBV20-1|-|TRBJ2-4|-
CSAHGTTSKNIQYF
TGCAGTGCTCACGGGACAACCTCGAAAAACATTCAGTACTTC
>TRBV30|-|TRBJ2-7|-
CAWNRVGTYEQYF
TGTGCCTGGAATCGTGTGGGAACCTACGAGCAGTACTTC
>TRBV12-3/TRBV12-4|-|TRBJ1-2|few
CASSLWNYGYTF
TGTGCCAGCAGTTTATGGAACTATGGCTACACCTTC
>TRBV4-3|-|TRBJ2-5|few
CASSPRTKETQYF
TGCGCCAGCAGCCCGAGGACCAAAGAGACCCAGTACTTC
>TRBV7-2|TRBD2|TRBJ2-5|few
CASSTRLAGQETQYF
TGTGCCAGCAGCACCAGACTAGCGGGGCAAGAGACCCAGTACTTC
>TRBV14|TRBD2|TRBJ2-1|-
CASSQFGLGDEQFF
TGTGCCAGCAGCCAATTCGGACTAGGTGATGAGCAGTTCTTC
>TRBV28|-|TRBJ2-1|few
CASRELSNEQFF
TGTGCCAGTAGGGAGCTAAGCAATGAGCAGTTCTTC
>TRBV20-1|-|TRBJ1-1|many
CSAGRTSGAEAFF
TGCAGTGCTGGCAGGACCTCGGGCGCTGAAGCTTTCTTT
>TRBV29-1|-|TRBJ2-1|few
CSVDGQENYYNEQFF
TGCAGCGTTGACGGCCAAGAGAATTACTACAATGAGCAGTTCTTC
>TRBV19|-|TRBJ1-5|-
CASRFGLYSNQPQHF
TGTGCCAGTAGATTTGGTCTTTATAGCAATCAGCCCCAGCATTTT
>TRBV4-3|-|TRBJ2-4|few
CASSQEWGQGNIQYF
TGCGCCAGCAGCCAAGAATGGGGGCAGGGAAACATTCAGTACTTC
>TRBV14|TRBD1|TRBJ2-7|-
CASSPRTGVIYEQYF
TGTGCCAGCAGCCCACGGACAGGGGTAATCTACGAGCAGTACTTC
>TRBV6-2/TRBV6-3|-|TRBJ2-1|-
CASKKGMNNEQFF
TGTGCCAGCAAGAAAGGCATGAACAATGAGCAGTTCTTC
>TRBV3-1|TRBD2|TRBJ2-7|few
CASSHGGGPYEQYF
TGTGCCAGCAGCCACGGGGGAGGGCCCTACGAGCAGTACTTC
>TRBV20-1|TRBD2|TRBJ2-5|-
CSVAGGLETQYF
TGCAGTGTGGCGGGAGGCCTGGAGACCCAGTACTTC
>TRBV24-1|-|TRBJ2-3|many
CATATGSTDTQYF
TGTGCCACTGCGACCGGGAGCACAGATACGCAGTATTTT
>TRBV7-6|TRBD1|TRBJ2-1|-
CASSLEALDRGDEQFF
TGTGCCAGCAGCTTAGAGGCGTTGGACAGGGGCGATGAGCAGTTCTTC
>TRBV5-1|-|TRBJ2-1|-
CASSQTDREGNEQFF
TGCGCCAGCAGCCAAACGGACAGGGAGGGGAATGAGCAGTTCTTC
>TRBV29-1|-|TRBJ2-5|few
CSVRDTPQETQYF
TGCAGCGTGAGGGACACCCCCCAAGAGACCCAGTACTTC
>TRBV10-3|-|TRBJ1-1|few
CAISDTQNTEAFF
TGTGCCATCAGTGATACCCAAAACACTGAAGCTTTCTTT
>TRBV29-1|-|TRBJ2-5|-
CSVVLGGVQETQYF
TGCAGCGTTGTCCTGGGGGGCGTTCAAGAGACCCAGTACTTC
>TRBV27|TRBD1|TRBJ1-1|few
CATSGTGGKAFF
TGTGCCACGTCCGGGACAGGGGGGAAAGCTTTCTTT
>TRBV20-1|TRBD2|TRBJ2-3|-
CSADAGGRTDTQYF
TGCAGTGCGGATGCGGGAGGGAGGACAGATACGCAGTATTTT
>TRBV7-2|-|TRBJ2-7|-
CASSLELNYEQYF
TGTGCCAGCAGCTTAGAACTGAACTACGAGCAGTACTTC
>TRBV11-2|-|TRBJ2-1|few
CASSPDLAYNEQFF
TGTGCCAGCAGCCCCGATTTAGCCTACAATGAGCAGTTCTTC
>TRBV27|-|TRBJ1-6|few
CASSTVGSPLHF
TGTGCCAGCAGTACTGTGGGCTCACCCCTCCACTTT
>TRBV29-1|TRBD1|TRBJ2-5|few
CSVEVRGKTQYF
TGCAGCGTTGAGGTCAGGGGGAAGACCCAGTACTTC
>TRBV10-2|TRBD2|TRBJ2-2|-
CASTSGSRTGELFF
TGCGCCAGCACTAGCGGGAGTAGGACCGGGGAGCTGTTTTTT
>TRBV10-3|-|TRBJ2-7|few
CAISGSGTITYEQYF
TGTGCCATCAGTGGCTCGGGGACAATCACGTACGAGCAGTACTTC
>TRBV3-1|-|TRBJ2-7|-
CASSPELLTPYEQYF
TGTGCCAGCAGCCCGGAACTCTTAACACCCTACGAGCAGTACTTC
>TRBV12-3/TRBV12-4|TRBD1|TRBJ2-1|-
CASNGQGARDEQFF
TGTGCCAGCAACGGACAGGGGGCGCGAGATGAGCAGTTCTTC
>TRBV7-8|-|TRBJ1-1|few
CASSTHGGRGIANTEAFF
TGTGCCAGCAGCACACATGGGGGCCGCGGGATAGCGAACACTGAAGCTTTCTTT
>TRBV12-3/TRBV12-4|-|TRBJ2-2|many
CASSSIRGFTGELFF
TGTGCCAGCAGTTCTATCAGAGGGTTCACCGGGGAGCTGTTTTTT
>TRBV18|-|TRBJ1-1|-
CASSRMALRATEAFF
TGTGCCAGCTCACGCATGGCCCTGAGGGCCACTGAAGCTTTCTTT